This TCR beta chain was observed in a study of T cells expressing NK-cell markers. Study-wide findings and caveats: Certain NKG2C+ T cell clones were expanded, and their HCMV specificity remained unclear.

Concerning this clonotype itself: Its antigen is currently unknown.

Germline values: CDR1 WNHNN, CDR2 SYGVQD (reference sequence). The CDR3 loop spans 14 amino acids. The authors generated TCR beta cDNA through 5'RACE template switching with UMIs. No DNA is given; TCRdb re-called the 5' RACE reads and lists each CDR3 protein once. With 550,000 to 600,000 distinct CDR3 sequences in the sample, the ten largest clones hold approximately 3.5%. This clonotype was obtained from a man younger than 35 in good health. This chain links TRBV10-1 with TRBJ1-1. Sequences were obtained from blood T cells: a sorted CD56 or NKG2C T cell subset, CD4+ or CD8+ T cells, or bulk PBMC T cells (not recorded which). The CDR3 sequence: CASSERQGHTEAFF.